This T cell receptor beta chain comes out of a study of identical twins. The study's findings and limits: Abundant beta clonotypes from cord blood had fewer insertions, unlike memory repertoires, which showed none. Out-of-frame alpha sequences common to twins exhibited a surplus of low generation probability. The degree of excess twin sharing was weaker in beta out-of-frame sequences.

A universal primer site came from template switching; cDNA carried unique molecular identifiers. TCRdb re-called the 5' RACE reads through MiXCR, storing one row per CDR3 protein. The table lists hundreds of thousands of distinct CDR3 sequences, 6.1% of them singletons. The CDR3 contains 15 residues. The germline V gene encodes CDR1 SGHRS and CDR2 YFSETQ. In its sample, this clonotype was seen a few times. Antigen: not known. An end of the junction differs from the germline gene, which may be a read error. The source material was naive T cells sorted from blood. The sequence was obtained from a man younger than 30 in good health. This rearrangement joins TRBV5-1 to TRBJ2-1; TRBD2 matches at 12 bases. The CDR3: CASTLTSGSLNEQFF. The CDR3 coding sequence is TGCGCCAGCACCTTGACTAGCGGGAGCCTGAATGAGCAGTTCTTC.